The 13 T cell receptor beta chains given below trace back to one sample, sequenced in a study of human versus mouse CDR3 diversity and MHC coevolution. Only in-frame clones appear in the TCRdb table, and some are missing; sequencing was by immunoSEQ multiplex PCR. The data hold roughly 81,000 clones, with around 93% observed a single time. The sample comprised naive CD4+ T cells from blood. Subset: CD45RO-negative CD62L-positive naive CD4 T cells. The receptors derive from a person aged 30 to 69 in good health.

The chain carries TRBV6-1 and TRBJ1-1; D is uncertain. Trimming took 7 bases from V and 6 from J, leaving 18 bases between them. Germline CDR1 MNHNS, CDR2 SASEGT. The CDR3 extends over 14 amino acids. CDR3: CASKEPPREAEAFF. The DNA for the CDR3 is TGTGCCAGCAAGGAGCCCCCGAGGGAGGCTGAAGCTTTCTTT.

CDR3 sequence (DNA): TGTGCCAGCAGAACCGGGACAGGGTACGAGCAGTACTTC. Translation gives CASRTGTGYEQYF. V is TRBV27 and J is TRBJ2-7; 9 nucleotides agree with TRBD1. V shed 6 bases and J 4 bases; nucleotides not matched to a gene: 4. CDR1 MNHEY and CDR2 SMNVEV come from the germline V gene (reference sequence). The length of the CDR3 is 13 residues.

The V gene is TRBV5-1, the J gene TRBJ2-2; 7 bases align to TRBD2. This CDR3 spans 15 amino acids. J gave up 5 bases and V 0 bases, and 4 bases lay outside the gene matches. Germline loops: CDR1 SGHRS, CDR2 YFSETQ. This CDR3 reads CASSLAGGRTGELFF. CDR3 bases: TGCGCCAGCAGCTTGGCGGGGGGAAGAACCGGGGAGCTGTTTTTT.

The chain couples TRBV5-4 to TRBJ2-3; D may be TRBD2 (6 bases). Per the germline V gene, CDR1 is SGHNT and CDR2 is YYREEE (reference sequence). V was shortened by 7 bases and J by 4 bases, with 13 bases between the two germline ends. CDR3 size: 13 residues. CDR3 nucleotides: TGTGCCAGCGCGGAGGGATTGGCAGATACGCAGTATTTT. Translated, it gives CASAEGLADTQYF.

V and J are TRBV7-2 and TRBJ2-2; 8 bases align to TRBD2. The CDR3 sequence is 16 residues long. Germline trimming cut 0 bases from V and 5 bases from J; bases unmatched to any gene: 5. Germline lookup yields CDR1 SGHTA and CDR2 FQGNSA. CDR3 coding DNA: TGTGCCAGCAGCTTAGCGTTAGCGGGAAGGACCGGGGAGCTGTTTTTT. It encodes CASSLALAGRTGELFF.

The chain employs TRBV7-3 and TRBJ2-7, with 7 bases that match TRBD1. Germline values: CDR1 SGHTA, CDR2 FQGTGA. The CDR3 runs to 16 residues. V shed 5 bases and J 1 base; nucleotides not matched to a gene: 11. The CDR3: CASSQTGTARSYEQYF. CDR3 sequence (DNA): TGTGCCAGCAGCCAAACTGGGACAGCGCGTTCCTACGAGCAGTACTTC.

This chain joins TRBV27 and TRBJ2-7; 11 bases line up with TRBD1. With V trimmed by 3 bases and J by 2 bases, 3 bases remained unmatched. Germline CDR1 reads MNHEY; CDR2 reads SMNVEV (reference sequence). This CDR3 contains 15 residues. CDR3 DNA: TGTGCCAGCAGTTTTGGGGGACAGGGGGCCTACGAGCAGTACTTC. It is translated as CASSFGGQGAYEQYF.

V gene TRBV21-1 combines with J gene TRBJ2-7; the D call of TRBD1 is as the table states it, not checked on the DNA. TRBV21-1 is a recognized pseudogene. The CDR3 runs 13 residues. In DNA form, the CDR3 reads TGTGCCAGCAGCAGTCGACAGGCCTACGAGCAGTACTTC. Encoded protein: CASSSRQAYEQYF.

This chain links TRBV2 with TRBJ2-5; D unresolved. The J call may be in error: the DNA end matches TRBJ2-7 better. Germline CDR1 and CDR2: SNHLY and FYNNEI. The CDR3 is 13 amino acids. DNA for the CDR3: TGTGCCAGCAGTCTTACCCCCTCCTACGAGCAGTACTTC. It translates to CASSLTPSYEQYF.

The chain employs TRBV4-2 and TRBJ2-1; the match to TRBD1 covers 8 bases. Germline-derived CDR1 and CDR2 are LGHNA and YNFKEQ. V lost 6 bases, J lost 8 bases, and 15 bases stayed unmatched. CDR3 size: 16 residues. The CDR3 is CASRALGQGSKDEQFF. In DNA, the CDR3 is TGTGCCAGCAGAGCACTCGGACAGGGAAGTAAGGATGAGCAGTTCTTC.

V is TRBV4-2 and J is TRBJ1-2; D is uncertain. With 0 bases removed from V and 7 bases from J, the gap between germline ends came to 6 bases. Germline-derived CDR1 and CDR2 are LGHNA and YNFKEQ. CDR3 length: 12 amino acids. The CDR3 sequence is CASSQERGGYTF. The CDR3 DNA is TGTGCCAGCAGCCAAGAACGGGGTGGCTACACCTTC.

The gene calls are TRBV4-2 and TRBJ1-3, with 9 positions matching TRBD1. The CDR3 has 16 amino acids. CDR1 is LGHNA and CDR2 is YNFKEQ in the germline V gene. With 1 base clipped from V and 7 bases from J, the junction kept 8 bases outside the gene matches. The CDR3 region is CASSQGGQGNGNTIYF. In nucleotides, the CDR3 is TGTGCCAGCAGCCAAGGGGGACAGGGCAATGGTAACACCATATATTTT.

The genes are TRBV29-1 and TRBJ2-7; 8 nucleotides align to TRBD1. CDR3 length equals 12 residues. Germline lookup yields CDR1 SQVTM and CDR2 ANQGSEA. V shed 7 bases and J 2 bases; nucleotides not matched to a gene: 4. As DNA, the CDR3 is TGCAGCGCACGGACAGGGCCCTACGAGCAGTACTTC. As protein: CSARTGPYEQYF.